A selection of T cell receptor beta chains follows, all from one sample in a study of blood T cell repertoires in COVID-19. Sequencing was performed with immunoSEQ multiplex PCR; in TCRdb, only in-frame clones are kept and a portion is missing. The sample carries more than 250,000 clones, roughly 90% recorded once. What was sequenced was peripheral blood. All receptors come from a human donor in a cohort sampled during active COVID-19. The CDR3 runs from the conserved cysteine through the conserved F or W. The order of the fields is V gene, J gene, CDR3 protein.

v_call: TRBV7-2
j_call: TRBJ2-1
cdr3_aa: CASSADILAGNNEQFF

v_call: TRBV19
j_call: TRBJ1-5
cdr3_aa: CASSIVSGQGFSSNQPQHF

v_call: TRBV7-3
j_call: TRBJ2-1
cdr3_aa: CASSPLGGSHRYNEQFF

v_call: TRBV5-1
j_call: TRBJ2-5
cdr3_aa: CASVTPTGTIGRQETQYF

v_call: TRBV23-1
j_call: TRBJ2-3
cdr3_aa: CASSQGTSGRASDTQYF

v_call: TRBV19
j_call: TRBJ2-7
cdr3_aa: CASSPGTGGRITYEQYF

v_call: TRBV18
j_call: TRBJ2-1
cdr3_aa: CASSPPTGGWNNEQFF

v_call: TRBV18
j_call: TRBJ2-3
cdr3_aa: CASSPRTSGRASTDTQYF

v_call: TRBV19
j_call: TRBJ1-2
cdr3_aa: CASSITGGGYTF

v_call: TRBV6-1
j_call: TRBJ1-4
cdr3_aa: CASSELRGTLFF

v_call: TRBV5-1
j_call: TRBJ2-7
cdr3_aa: CASSQGQGPYEQYF

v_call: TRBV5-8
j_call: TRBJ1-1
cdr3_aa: CASSWEGVGTEAFF

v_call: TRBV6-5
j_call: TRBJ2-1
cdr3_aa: CASSRLVRNEQFF

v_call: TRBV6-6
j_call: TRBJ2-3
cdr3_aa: CASRRGGSTDTQYF

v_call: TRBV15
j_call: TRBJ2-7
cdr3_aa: CATSSSQSYEQYF

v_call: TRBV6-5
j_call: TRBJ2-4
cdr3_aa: CASSAVAKNIQYF

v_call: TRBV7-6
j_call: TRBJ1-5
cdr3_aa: CASSLYRSGGSYSNQPQHF

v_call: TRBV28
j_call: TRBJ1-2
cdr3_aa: CASSSRTGGNYGYTF

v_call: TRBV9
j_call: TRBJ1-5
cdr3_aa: CASSVDEGQGQPQHF

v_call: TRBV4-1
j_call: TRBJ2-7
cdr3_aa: CASSQERMVGSSYEQYF

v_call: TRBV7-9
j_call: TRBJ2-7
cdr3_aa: CASSSPETGHEQYF

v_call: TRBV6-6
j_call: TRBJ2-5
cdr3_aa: CATNPEFGGETQYF

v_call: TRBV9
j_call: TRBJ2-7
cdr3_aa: CASSGASHASYEQYF

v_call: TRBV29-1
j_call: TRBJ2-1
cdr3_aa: CSVEGMTDEQFF

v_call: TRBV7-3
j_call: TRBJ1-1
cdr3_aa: CASSLQADTEAFF

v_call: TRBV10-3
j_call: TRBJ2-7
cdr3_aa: CAISSWTGEKGEQYF

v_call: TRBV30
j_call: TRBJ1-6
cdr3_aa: CASRGELHNSPLHF

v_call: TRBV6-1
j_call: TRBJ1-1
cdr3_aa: CASGEADTLNTEAFF

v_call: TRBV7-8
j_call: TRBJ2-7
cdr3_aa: CASSLAQGYEQYF

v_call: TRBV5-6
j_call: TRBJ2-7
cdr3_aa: CASSLDISGRFYEQYF

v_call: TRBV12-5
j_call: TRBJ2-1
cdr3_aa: CASGPGTGRNEQFF

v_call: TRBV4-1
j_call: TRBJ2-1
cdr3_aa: CASSSPIRTTEQFF

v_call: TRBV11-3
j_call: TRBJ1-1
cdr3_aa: CASSWDRGRAFF

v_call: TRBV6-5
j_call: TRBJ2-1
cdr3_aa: CASSYTVSYNEQFF

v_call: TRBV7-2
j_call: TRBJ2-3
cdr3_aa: CASSAITGTTTDTQYF

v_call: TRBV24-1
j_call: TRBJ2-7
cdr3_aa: CATSLGQSYEQYF

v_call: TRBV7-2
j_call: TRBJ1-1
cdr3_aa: CASSLATRSEAFF

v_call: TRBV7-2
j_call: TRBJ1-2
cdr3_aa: CASSLAGGGVRVGYTF

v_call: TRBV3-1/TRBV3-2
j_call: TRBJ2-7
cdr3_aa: CASSQASSGQGAHEQYF

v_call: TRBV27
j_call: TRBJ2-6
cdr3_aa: CASLPSGANVLTF

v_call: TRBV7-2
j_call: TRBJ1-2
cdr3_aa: CASSSLTVSNYGYTF

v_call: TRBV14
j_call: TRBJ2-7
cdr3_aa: CASSQDRGLAREQYF

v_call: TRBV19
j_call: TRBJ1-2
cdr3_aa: CASNPSTGYYGYTF

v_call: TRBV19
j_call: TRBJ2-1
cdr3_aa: CASSNSKGRGSDEQFF

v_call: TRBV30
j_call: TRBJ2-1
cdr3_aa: CAWSLGTSGGYNEQFF